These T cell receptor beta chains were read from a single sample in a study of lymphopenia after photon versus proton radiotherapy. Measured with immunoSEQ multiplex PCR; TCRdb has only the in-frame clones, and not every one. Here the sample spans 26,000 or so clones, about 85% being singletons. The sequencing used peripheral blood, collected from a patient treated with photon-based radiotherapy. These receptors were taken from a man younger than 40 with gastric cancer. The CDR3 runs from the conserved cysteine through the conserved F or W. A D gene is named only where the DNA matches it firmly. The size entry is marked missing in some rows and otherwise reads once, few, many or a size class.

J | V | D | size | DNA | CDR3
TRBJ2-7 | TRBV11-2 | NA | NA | TGTGCCAGCAGCCTACAGGCGACCTACGAGCAGTACTTC | CASSLQATYEQYF
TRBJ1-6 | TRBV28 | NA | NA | TGTGCCAGCAGCCCTTCGCGGGATTCACCCCTCCACTTT | CASSPSRDSPLHF
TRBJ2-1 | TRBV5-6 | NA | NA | TGTGCCAGCAGCAACTACCCCGGGACACATTCCTACAATGAGCAGTTCTTC | CASSNYPGTHSYNEQFF
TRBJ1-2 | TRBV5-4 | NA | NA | TGTGCCAGCAGCTTGGCTACGGGGAACTATGGCTACACCTTC | CASSLATGNYGYTF
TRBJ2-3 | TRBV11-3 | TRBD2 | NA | TGTGCCAGCAGGGAGGGAGCGGGACGCACGGGGCGGGATACGCAGTATTTT | CASREGAGRTGRDTQYF
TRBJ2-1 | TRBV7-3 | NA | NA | TGTGCCAGCAGCTTAGGAAACGGCAATGAGCAGTTCTTC | CASSLGNGNEQFF
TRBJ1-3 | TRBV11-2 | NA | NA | TGTGCCAGCAGCTTGTCAGGGGTCGGAAACACCATATATTTT | CASSLSGVGNTIYF
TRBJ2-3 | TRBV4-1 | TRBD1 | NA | TGCGCCAGCAGCCCCTCCGGGACAGGGGGCTCTGATAGGTACGACGATACGCAGTATTTT | CASSPSGTGGSDRYDDTQYF
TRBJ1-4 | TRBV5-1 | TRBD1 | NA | TGCGCCAGCAGCTTGGCCGGGACAGGACGAGAAAAACTGTTTTTT | CASSLAGTGREKLFF
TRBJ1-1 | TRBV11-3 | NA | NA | TGTGCCAGCAGCTTAGGAAGAGGTGAAGCTTTCTTT | CASSLGRGEAFF
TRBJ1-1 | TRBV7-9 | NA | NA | TGTGCCAGCAACCAACTGCGGGGGCGGCACACTGAAGCTTTCTTT | CASNQLRGRHTEAFF
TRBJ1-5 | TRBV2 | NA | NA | TGTGCCAGCAGGACAGGAGCCAGAAATAGCAATCAGCCCCAGCATTTT | CASRTGARNSNQPQHF
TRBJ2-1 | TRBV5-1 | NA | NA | TGCGCCAGCAGCTTGGATCAGGGTAATGAGCAGTTCTTC | CASSLDQGNEQFF
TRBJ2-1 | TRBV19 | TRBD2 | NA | TGTGCCAGTAGTATGACCGGGACTAGCGGCAATGAGCAGTTCTTC | CASSMTGTSGNEQFF
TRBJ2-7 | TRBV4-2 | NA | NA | TGTGCCAGCAGCCAAGATACGGACCCCTCGTCCGAGCAGTACTTC | CASSQDTDPSSEQYF
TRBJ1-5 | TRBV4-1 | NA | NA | TGCGCCAGCAGCCTACAGAGCAATCAGCCCCAGCATTTT | CASSLQSNQPQHF
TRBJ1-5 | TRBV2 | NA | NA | TGTGCCAGCGGAACAGGTCAGACCCAGCATTTT | CASGTGQTQHF
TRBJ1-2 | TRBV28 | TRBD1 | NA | TGTGCCAGCACGTGGCAGGGGGCTAATGGCTACACCTTC | CASTWQGANGYTF
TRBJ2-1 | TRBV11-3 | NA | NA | TGTGCCAGCAGCCCCGAAGCAGGGGCTGGCAATGAGCAGTTCTTC | CASSPEAGAGNEQFF
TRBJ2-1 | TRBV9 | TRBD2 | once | TGTGCCAGCAGCGGCGGGACTAGCGGGAGGGGTGAGCAGTTCTTC | CASSGGTSGRGEQFF
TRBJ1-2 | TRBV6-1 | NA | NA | TGTGCCAGCAGTGGGGTTTGGGACACTGGTGGCTACACCTTC | CASSGVWDTGGYTF
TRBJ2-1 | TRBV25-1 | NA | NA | TGTGCCAGCAGTGAATTTCGGGGGGCGGATGAGCAGTTCTTC | CASSEFRGADEQFF
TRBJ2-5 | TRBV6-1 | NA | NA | TGTGCCAGCAGTCGTTCACAAGAGACCCAGTACTTC | CASSRSQETQYF
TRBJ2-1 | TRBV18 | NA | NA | TGTGCCAGCTCACCGGAACAGATAGCAGACAATGAGCAGTTCTTC | CASSPEQIADNEQFF
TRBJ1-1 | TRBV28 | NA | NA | TGTGCCAGCACCACTGGGGGAACAGGGAAAACTGAAGCTTTCTTT | CASTTGGTGKTEAFF
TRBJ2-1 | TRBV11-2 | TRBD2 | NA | TGTGCCAGCAGCCAAGGACTAGCGGGTGGGGGGGTTGAGCAGTTCTTC | CASSQGLAGGGVEQFF
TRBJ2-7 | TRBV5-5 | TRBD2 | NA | TGTGCCAGCAGCTCCGGGACTAGTCGCTACGAGCAGTACTTC | CASSSGTSRYEQYF
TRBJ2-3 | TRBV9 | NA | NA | TGTGCCAGCAGCGTAGTTGGAGTCTTCGCAGATACGCAGTATTTT | CASSVVGVFADTQYF
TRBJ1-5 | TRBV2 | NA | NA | TGTGCCAGCAGTAACAGGGTTAGCAATCAGCCCCAGCATTTT | CASSNRVSNQPQHF
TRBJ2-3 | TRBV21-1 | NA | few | TGTGCCAGCAGCAGTTTAAAGAGGGGAGGGGTTGATACGCAGTATTTT | CASSSLKRGGVDTQYF
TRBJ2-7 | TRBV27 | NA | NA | TGTGCCAGCAGTTTATCTACGGGGGGCCGGTACGAGCAGTACTTC | CASSLSTGGRYEQYF
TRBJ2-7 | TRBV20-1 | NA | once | TGCAGTGCTAAATTAAACTACGAGCAGTACTTC | CSAKLNYEQYF
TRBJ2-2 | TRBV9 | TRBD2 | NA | TGTGCCAGCAGCGTATTTGGGACTAGCGGGAGTGGCGGGGAGCTGTTTTTT | CASSVFGTSGSGGELFF
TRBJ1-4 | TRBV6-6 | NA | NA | TGTGCCAGCACCCTAATGGAAAAGGAAAAACTGTTTTTT | CASTLMEKEKLFF
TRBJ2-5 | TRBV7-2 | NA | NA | TGTGCCAGCACCACCGAAGGAAAGGGCGGAGAGACCCAGTACTTC | CASTTEGKGGETQYF
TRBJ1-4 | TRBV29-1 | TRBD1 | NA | TGCAGCGTTGGTACAGGGGGCAAGGTAAATGAAAAACTGTTTTTT | CSVGTGGKVNEKLFF
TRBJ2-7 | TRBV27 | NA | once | TGTGCCAGCAGTTTCAATAGCGAACCCTACGAGCAGTACTTC | CASSFNSEPYEQYF
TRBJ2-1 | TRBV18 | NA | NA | TGTGCCAGCTCACCACAAGCGTCCAATGAGCAGTTCTTC | CASSPQASNEQFF
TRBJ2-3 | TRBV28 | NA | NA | TGTGCCAGCACCCTACACCCTGGAGGGGCAGATACGCAGTATTTT | CASTLHPGGADTQYF
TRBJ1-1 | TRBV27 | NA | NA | TGTGCCAGCAGTTTATCGCCGGGTGGTAGGGACACTGAAGCTTTCTTT | CASSLSPGGRDTEAFF
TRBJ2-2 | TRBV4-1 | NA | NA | TGCGCCAGCAGCTCAGACACCGGGGAGCTGTTTTTT | CASSSDTGELFF
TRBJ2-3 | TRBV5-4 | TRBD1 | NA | TGTGCCAGCAGCCACAACAGGGGGTTGGGGACAGATACGCAGTATTTT | CASSHNRGLGTDTQYF
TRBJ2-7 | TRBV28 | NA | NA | TGTGCCAGCAAGCCAGAAAGGTTCTACGAGCAGTACTTC | CASKPERFYEQYF
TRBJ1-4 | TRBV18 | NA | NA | TGTGCCAGCTCACCACCCCAAACCCGGGAAACTAATGAAAAACTGTTTTTT | CASSPPQTRETNEKLFF
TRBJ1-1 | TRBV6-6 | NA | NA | TGTGCCAGCAGATTAGAGGGGGCTGAAGCTTTCTTT | CASRLEGAEAFF
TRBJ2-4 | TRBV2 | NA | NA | TGTGCCAGCATGGAGTGGAAAAACATTCAGTACTTC | CASMEWKNIQYF
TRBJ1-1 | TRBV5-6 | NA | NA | TGTGCCAGCAGCCTCCAGGGGAACACTGAAGCTTTCTTT | CASSLQGNTEAFF
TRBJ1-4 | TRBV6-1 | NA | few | TGTGCCAGCAGTGAAGCGGGACCTTCAGAAAAACTGTTTTTT | CASSEAGPSEKLFF
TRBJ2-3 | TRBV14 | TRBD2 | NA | TGTGCCAGCAGCCAAGATAGCGGGGTGTCTACAGATACGCAGTATTTT | CASSQDSGVSTDTQYF
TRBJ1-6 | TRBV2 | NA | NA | TGTGCCGGACATAGCTCCTATAATTCACCCCTCCACTTT | CAGHSSYNSPLHF